The rows below give T cell receptor beta chains drawn from one sample of a study of T cells in localized non-small cell lung cancer. Profiled with immunoSEQ multiplex PCR; TCRdb holds only in-frame clones, not every one. This table holds 100,000 to 150,000 clones, 89% found once. Sequenced here: peripheral blood, sampled before any cancer treatment. The origin of the receptors is a female donor older than 55 with stage I lung adenocarcinoma. The conserved cysteine and the conserved F or W are not part of the CDR3 here. The order of the fields is J gene, V gene, CDR3 length, CDR3 protein.

TRBJ2-1,TRBV21-1,15,ASSKVSSGSSYNEQF
TRBJ2-7,TRBV28,10,ASSLTVYEQY
TRBJ1-5,TRBV28,13,ASRARGGSGQPQH
TRBJ2-1,TRBV7-8,12,ASSLLGGDNEQF
TRBJ1-2,TRBV2,14,ASSEVTDIIGYGYT
TRBJ2-4,TRBV5-1,15,ASSLGSSGATKNIQY
TRBJ1-4,TRBV27,12,ASSETGYNEKLF
TRBJ1-1,TRBV9,13,ASSEGLPMNTEAF
TRBJ1-5,TRBV7-2,12,ASSSRGLNQPQH
TRBJ2-1,TRBV4-1,13,ASSQGQQSYNEQF
TRBJ2-1,TRBV10-3,10,AIRDREAEQF
TRBJ2-3,TRBV5-4,13,ASSFAPGSTDTQY
TRBJ2-6,TRBV5-1,17,ASSLDGRAGGSGANVLT
TRBJ2-7,TRBV18,10,ASSSESYEQY
TRBJ2-7,TRBV27,15,ASSFTPGQRKVYEQY
TRBJ1-2,TRBV27,14,ASSLLSQGLRDGYT
TRBJ1-5,TRBV28,13,ASSFTGSRGQPQH
TRBJ1-1,TRBV19,11,ASETGMNTEAF
TRBJ1-2,TRBV4-2,14,ASSRDRGGEDYGYT
TRBJ2-3,TRBV5-5,12,ASSQLSPGPTLY
TRBJ2-7,TRBV25-1,12,ASSGSGAGYEQY
TRBJ1-3,TRBV6-1,12,ASSEGDSGNTIY
TRBJ2-1,TRBV29-1,13,SERGGGSSYNEQF
TRBJ2-1,TRBV28,11,ASSLDSYNEQF
TRBJ2-7,TRBV27,11,ASSLVRGDEQY
TRBJ2-5,TRBV5-1,13,ASSSTGGSEETQY
TRBJ2-1,TRBV7-2,12,ASSLGLTYNEQF
TRBJ2-1,TRBV13,18,ASSLNPGLARKVVGNEQF
TRBJ2-3,TRBV6-6,13,ASSQTSGMTDTQY
TRBJ2-7,TRBV14,13,ASRSSGRYPYEQY
TRBJ1-3,TRBV7-3,13,ASSSPGSSGNTIY
TRBJ1-2,TRBV27,10,ASRGQDYGYT
TRBJ2-5,TRBV18,10,ASSPMRETQY
TRBJ2-7,TRBV6-5,12,ASRLAGGSYEQY
TRBJ1-3,TRBV2,14,ASSERDRVLGNTIY
TRBJ2-7,TRBV6-5,12,ASSYQGPPYEQY
TRBJ2-2,TRBV30,11,AWSVRTSGELF
TRBJ1-1,TRBV7-9,11,ASSVTSNTEAF
TRBJ1-2,TRBV28,11,ASSPGGQLGYT
TRBJ2-7,TRBV4-2,15,ASSQPGAGLAEYEQY
TRBJ2-1,TRBV5-5,13,ASSRTGNSYNEQF
TRBJ2-2,TRBV4-2,16,ASSPTRGLAGVSLELF
TRBJ1-2,TRBV27,13,ASSLPGTSNYGYT
TRBJ2-1,TRBV7-9,13,ASSLAQSSYNEQF
TRBJ2-2,TRBV5-1,14,ASTPLAGASTGELF
TRBJ2-3,TRBV27,17,ARPGVWGLAGVGTDTQY
TRBJ2-1,TRBV27,10,ASTMRGGEQF
TRBJ2-1,TRBV5-4,12,ASAGFGGRDEQF
TRBJ2-7,TRBV29-1,12,SVEEGGKRYEQY
TRBJ1-1,TRBV6-1,12,ASSEALGVLGAF
TRBJ2-7,TRBV18,12,ASSPRGFPYEQY
TRBJ2-5,TRBV19,11,ASSIDQGGIQY
TRBJ2-1,TRBV11-2,13,ASSPLAGVGHEQF